A selection of T cell receptor beta chains follows, all from one sample in a study of shared clonotypes between healthy human individuals. Assay: immunoSEQ multiplex PCR; the TCRdb copy retains only in-frame clones and omits some. The table shows some 740,000 clones, with approximately 92% occurring only once. Sequencing was carried out using naive CD8+ T cells sorted from blood. The receptors shown here come from a man aged 30 to 45 in good health. CDR3s include the opening cysteine and the closing phenylalanine or tryptophan.

j_call: TRBJ2-1; v_call: TRBV6-6; cdr3_length: 16; cdr3_aa: CASSPRGPTQYNEQFF
j_call: TRBJ1-1; v_call: TRBV10-3; cdr3_length: 11; cdr3_aa: CAISTGAEAFF
j_call: TRBJ2-1; v_call: TRBV21-1; cdr3_length: 13; cdr3_aa: CASSEGPDNEQFF
j_call: TRBJ2-7; v_call: TRBV25-1; cdr3_length: 11; cdr3_aa: CASTYEYEQYF
j_call: TRBJ2-7; v_call: TRBV5-5; cdr3_length: 14; cdr3_aa: CASSLEVIRDEQYF
j_call: TRBJ1-5; v_call: TRBV5-1; cdr3_length: 15; cdr3_aa: CASSLTGGFNQPQHF
j_call: TRBJ1-5; v_call: TRBV7-9; cdr3_length: 15; cdr3_aa: CASSLGGPGYQPQHF
j_call: TRBJ2-2; v_call: TRBV15; cdr3_length: 15; cdr3_aa: CATNLGQTNTGELFF
j_call: TRBJ2-2; v_call: TRBV5-1; cdr3_length: 16; cdr3_aa: CASSSFSLSNTGELFF
j_call: TRBJ2-1; v_call: TRBV9; cdr3_length: 16; cdr3_aa: CASSAKWGGQYNEQFF
j_call: TRBJ2-7; v_call: TRBV6-1; cdr3_length: 15; cdr3_aa: CASSGLDSSSYEQYF
j_call: TRBJ2-5; v_call: TRBV29-1; cdr3_length: 14; cdr3_aa: CSVEEAGGGETQYF
j_call: TRBJ2-3; v_call: TRBV4-3; cdr3_length: 14; cdr3_aa: CASSQLAKLDTQYF
j_call: TRBJ2-5; v_call: TRBV7-8; cdr3_length: 16; cdr3_aa: CASGSFFGQGQETQYF
j_call: TRBJ2-3; v_call: TRBV28; cdr3_length: 19; cdr3_aa: CASSFAQSSDRGLTDTQYF
j_call: TRBJ2-3; v_call: TRBV13; cdr3_length: 16; cdr3_aa: CASSLAGGARTDTQYF
j_call: TRBJ2-2; v_call: TRBV9; cdr3_length: 17; cdr3_aa: CASSGRGQGLEAGELFF
j_call: TRBJ2-7; v_call: TRBV19; cdr3_length: 15; cdr3_aa: CASRPRGTGAGEQYF
j_call: TRBJ1-2; v_call: TRBV9; cdr3_length: 16; cdr3_aa: CASSVGGTGFVYGYTF
j_call: TRBJ2-2; v_call: TRBV9; cdr3_length: 14; cdr3_aa: CASSVQGNTGELFF
j_call: TRBJ2-5; v_call: TRBV13; cdr3_length: 13; cdr3_aa: CASSSGLFETQYF
j_call: TRBJ2-7; v_call: TRBV27; cdr3_length: 14; cdr3_aa: CASSELVGGGEQYF
j_call: TRBJ2-7; v_call: TRBV27; cdr3_length: 13; cdr3_aa: CASSFNTNYEQYF
j_call: TRBJ2-2; v_call: TRBV29-1; cdr3_length: 16; cdr3_aa: CSVSPAIAGLGGELFF
j_call: TRBJ1-5; v_call: TRBV19; cdr3_length: 18; cdr3_aa: CASSIGGQEYYSNQPQHF
j_call: TRBJ1-3; v_call: TRBV9; cdr3_length: 19; cdr3_aa: CASSDPFQGAYGSGNTIYF
j_call: TRBJ2-7; v_call: TRBV28; cdr3_length: 14; cdr3_aa: CASSERGGRYEQYF
j_call: TRBJ2-7; v_call: TRBV19; cdr3_length: 12; cdr3_aa: CASSLGVNEQYF
j_call: TRBJ2-7; v_call: TRBV7-9; cdr3_length: 16; cdr3_aa: CASSPRDSPPIYEQYF
j_call: TRBJ1-1; v_call: TRBV2; cdr3_length: 14; cdr3_aa: CASSEEVLDTEAFF
j_call: TRBJ2-4; v_call: TRBV11-2; cdr3_length: 17; cdr3_aa: CASSLGGGAMAKNIQYF
j_call: TRBJ2-1; v_call: TRBV19; cdr3_length: 12; cdr3_aa: CASRYGVNEQFF
j_call: TRBJ1-1; v_call: TRBV25-1; cdr3_length: 15; cdr3_aa: CASSDGGREDTEAFF
j_call: TRBJ2-7; v_call: TRBV7-3; cdr3_length: 10; cdr3_aa: CASRPLTLYF
j_call: TRBJ2-7; v_call: TRBV5-5; cdr3_length: 17; cdr3_aa: CASSLYKTSGRLYEQYF
j_call: TRBJ2-7; v_call: TRBV10-3; cdr3_length: 15; cdr3_aa: CAIKDDRTELYEQYF
j_call: TRBJ1-1; v_call: TRBV29-1; cdr3_length: 14; cdr3_aa: CSVEQGVASAEAFF
j_call: TRBJ2-1; v_call: TRBV11-2; cdr3_length: 15; cdr3_aa: CASSLWTSSYNEQFF
j_call: TRBJ2-1; v_call: TRBV27; cdr3_length: 13; cdr3_aa: CASRETSGNEQFF
j_call: TRBJ2-7; v_call: TRBV4-1; cdr3_length: 13; cdr3_aa: CASSQFSSYEQYF
j_call: TRBJ2-6; v_call: TRBV25-1; cdr3_length: 11; cdr3_aa: CASSGANVLTF
j_call: TRBJ2-3; v_call: TRBV9; cdr3_length: 13; cdr3_aa: CASSHYSTDTQYF
j_call: TRBJ1-5; v_call: TRBV27; cdr3_length: 12; cdr3_aa: CASSPSNQPQHF
j_call: TRBJ2-7; v_call: TRBV27; cdr3_length: 14; cdr3_aa: CASSPGTAGYEQYF
j_call: TRBJ2-5; v_call: TRBV10-3; cdr3_length: 14; cdr3_aa: CAISESGGEETQYF
j_call: TRBJ2-4; v_call: TRBV13; cdr3_length: 13; cdr3_aa: CASSRLAKNIQYF
j_call: TRBJ2-7; v_call: TRBV7-9; cdr3_length: 12; cdr3_aa: CASSLSSYEQYF
j_call: TRBJ2-3; v_call: TRBV19; cdr3_length: 15; cdr3_aa: CATSKDRGRPDTQYF
j_call: TRBJ2-7; v_call: TRBV18; cdr3_length: 16; cdr3_aa: CASSPPSGRATYEQYF
j_call: TRBJ2-1; v_call: TRBV15; cdr3_length: 12; cdr3_aa: CATSPGGTEQFF
j_call: TRBJ2-7; v_call: TRBV4-1; cdr3_length: 13; cdr3_aa: CASSWDRTYEQYF
j_call: TRBJ2-3; v_call: TRBV5-1; cdr3_length: 18; cdr3_aa: CASSVGLAGGPGPDTQYF